Listed below are T cell receptor beta chains from one sample, sequenced in a study of blood T cell repertoires in COVID-19. Data came from immunoSEQ multiplex PCR; TCRdb stores just in-frame clones and leaves some out. There are about 50,000 clones in the sample; roughly 91% occur only once, and 5% to 7% lies in the top ten. Sequencing was performed on peripheral blood. The receptor source for this set is a man aged 50 to 60 with active COVID-19. The CDR3 runs from the conserved cysteine through the conserved F or W. A D gene is named only where the DNA matches it firmly. The size of a clone is reported for some rows only, either as once, few or many, or as a class for expanded clones.

cdr3_aa cdr3_nt v_call d_call clone_size j_call
CSASPRRGFGLYEQYF TGCAGTGCTAGTCCCAGGAGAGGGTTCGGCCTCTACGAGCAGTACTTC TRBV20-1 NA NA TRBJ2-7
CASSAVPNTEAFF TGCGCCAGCAGCGCGGTCCCGAACACTGAAGCTTTCTTT TRBV5-1 NA NA TRBJ1-1
CASSLLASTGELFF TGTGCCAGCAGTTTATTGGCTAGCACCGGGGAGCTGTTTTTT TRBV27 NA NA TRBJ2-2
CASSPRQGYKPGELFF TGCGCCAGCAGCCCGAGACAGGGGTACAAGCCCGGGGAGCTGTTTTTT TRBV5-1 TRBD1 few TRBJ2-2
CASIPGSAGELFF TGTGCCAGCATCCCAGGGTCAGCCGGGGAGCTGTTTTTT TRBV2 NA NA TRBJ2-2
CASSEPARGDEQFF TGTGCCAGCAGTGAACCCGCGCGGGGGGATGAGCAGTTCTTC TRBV6-1 TRBD2 NA TRBJ2-1
CASTGWGQGAYEQYF TGTGCCAGCACAGGCTGGGGACAGGGGGCCTACGAGCAGTACTTC TRBV25-1 TRBD1 once TRBJ2-7
CASSPTSGEEETQYF TGTGCCAGCTCACCGACTAGCGGGGAGGAAGAGACCCAGTACTTC TRBV18 TRBD2 few TRBJ2-5
CASSPGDRGTSPLHF TGTGCCAGCAGCCCCGGGGACAGGGGGACTTCACCCCTCCACTTT TRBV13 TRBD1 NA TRBJ1-6
CASMGQANTGELFF TGTGCCAGTATGGGACAGGCGAACACCGGGGAGCTGTTTTTT TRBV19 TRBD1 NA TRBJ2-2
CAISESGSGRTSSTDTQYF TGTGCCATCAGTGAGTCGGGAAGCGGGAGGACCTCTAGCACAGATACGCAGTATTTT TRBV10-3 TRBD2 NA TRBJ2-3
CASSATSGGALNTGELFF TGCGCCAGCAGCGCGACTAGCGGGGGGGCCTTGAACACCGGGGAGCTGTTTTTT TRBV5-1 TRBD2 NA TRBJ2-2
CASSRPYDGAGELFF TGTGCCAGCAGTCGCCCTTATGACGGGGCCGGGGAGCTGTTTTTT TRBV6-1 NA NA TRBJ2-2
CASSGGTGHTGELFF TGCGCCAGCAGCGGCGGGACAGGGCACACCGGGGAGCTGTTTTTT TRBV5-1 TRBD1 NA TRBJ2-2
CASSLWPAGGDTGELFF TGTGCCAGCAGCTTGTGGCCAGCGGGGGGCGACACCGGGGAGCTGTTTTTT TRBV11-2 TRBD2 NA TRBJ2-2
CASSPLLGSNTQYF TGTGCCAGCAGCCCCCTTCTGGGCTCGAATACGCAGTATTTT TRBV9 NA NA TRBJ2-3
CSGTQRGGEQFF TGCAGCGGGACCCAAAGGGGGGGTGAGCAGTTCTTC TRBV29-1 NA NA TRBJ2-1
CAWMWRRNTEAFF TGTGCCTGGATGTGGCGGAGGAACACTGAAGCTTTCTTT TRBV30 NA few TRBJ1-1
CASSSISGNEQYF TGTGCCAGCAGCTCTATTAGCGGGAACGAGCAGTACTTC TRBV7-9 TRBD2 NA TRBJ2-7
CASSYSSRANEQFF TGTGCCAGCAGTTACTCGAGCAGGGCCAATGAGCAGTTCTTC TRBV6-5 NA NA TRBJ2-1
CASGVGTATSGANVLTF TGTGCCAGCGGGGTCGGGACTGCGACGTCTGGGGCCAACGTCCTGACTTTC TRBV2 NA NA TRBJ2-6
CASSSQTGYNSPLHF TGCGCCAGCAGCTCCCAGACAGGTTATAATTCACCCCTCCACTTT TRBV4-3 NA NA TRBJ1-6
CASSPRDRVYNEQFF TGTGCCAGCTCACCAAGGGACAGGGTCTACAATGAGCAGTTCTTC TRBV18 TRBD1 NA TRBJ2-1
CAISEGALSNEQFF TGTGCCATCAGTGAAGGGGCACTCTCGAATGAGCAGTTCTTC TRBV10-3 NA NA TRBJ2-1
CASNEVSGGSYNEQFF TGTGCCAGTAATGAGGTCTCCGGGGGCTCCTACAATGAGCAGTTCTTC TRBV19 NA NA TRBJ2-1
CASSRVRSGETTYEQYF TGTGCCAGCAGCAGGGTCAGGTCGGGGGAAACGACCTACGAGCAGTACTTC TRBV21-1 NA NA TRBJ2-7
CASTGTGGFGELFF TGTGCCAGTACCGGGACAGGGGGCTTCGGGGAGCTGTTTTTT TRBV6-5 TRBD1 NA TRBJ2-2
CASSYGGHYEQYF TGTGCCAGCAGTTACGGGGGACACTACGAGCAGTACTTC TRBV6-5 NA few TRBJ2-7
CASSFSRQGSPLYEQYF TGCGCCAGCAGCTTTTCCCGACAGGGCTCTCCCCTCTACGAGCAGTACTTC TRBV5-1 TRBD1 NA TRBJ2-7
CASSQDWTSNIQYF TGCGCCAGCAGCCAAGACTGGACATCTAACATTCAGTACTTC TRBV4-1 NA NA TRBJ2-4
CASSYGQEAFF TGTGCCAGCAGTTACGGACAGGAAGCTTTCTTT TRBV6-6 NA NA TRBJ1-1
CATSREDSMNTEAFF TGTGCCACCAGCAGAGAGGACAGTATGAACACTGAAGCTTTCTTT TRBV15 NA NA TRBJ1-1
CASSFWRGFTDTQYF TGCGCCAGCAGCTTCTGGCGGGGGTTCACAGATACGCAGTATTTT TRBV5-1 TRBD2 NA TRBJ2-3
CAISESDDKGHEQYF TGTGCCATCAGTGAGTCTGATGACAAAGGCCACGAGCAGTACTTC TRBV10-3 NA once TRBJ2-7
CASSQGTSGSINEQFF TGCGCCAGCAGCCAAGGAACTAGCGGGAGTATAAATGAGCAGTTCTTC TRBV4-1 TRBD2 NA TRBJ2-1
CASSRDLENTEAFF TGCGCCAGCAGCCGGGACTTAGAGAACACTGAAGCTTTCTTT TRBV4-3 NA once TRBJ1-1
CASSLGWQGITEAFF TGTGCCAGCAGCTTAGGGTGGCAGGGGATCACTGAAGCTTTCTTT TRBV7-2 NA once TRBJ1-1
CATSEDRLAGASEQYF TGTGCCACCAGCGAGGACCGGCTAGCGGGAGCTAGCGAGCAGTACTTC TRBV15 TRBD2 NA TRBJ2-7
CASSPEATNIRVEKLFF TGTGCCAGCTCACCAGAGGCTACCAACATACGTGTAGAAAAACTGTTTTTT TRBV18 NA NA TRBJ1-4
CSGRDTKGETQYF TGCAGCGGTCGGGATACGAAAGGAGAGACCCAGTACTTC TRBV29-1 NA NA TRBJ2-5
CASSKASRTGEVSNYGYTF TGTGCCAGCAGCAAAGCTAGTCGGACAGGGGAAGTATCGAACTATGGCTACACCTTC TRBV21-1 NA NA TRBJ1-2
CASSRGAGDTDTQYF TGCGCCAGCAGCCGTGGGGCGGGGGACACAGATACGCAGTATTTT TRBV5-1 TRBD2 NA TRBJ2-3
CASSAQLLYNEQFF TGTGCCAGCAGCGCACAGTTACTCTACAATGAGCAGTTCTTC TRBV7-9 NA NA TRBJ2-1
CASGSGNWNNEQFF TGTGCCAGTGGTAGCGGGAATTGGAACAATGAGCAGTTCTTC TRBV19 TRBD2 NA TRBJ2-1
CASSSPGGETNTEAFF TGTGCCAGCAGCTCCCCTGGGGGGGAAACGAACACTGAAGCTTTCTTT TRBV7-9 NA NA TRBJ1-1
CASRRTGPYEQYF TGTGCCAGCAGACGGACAGGACCGTACGAGCAGTACTTC TRBV6-5 TRBD1 NA TRBJ2-7
CASKGTWGQGSTYEQYF TGTGCCAGCAAGGGGACGTGGGGACAGGGGTCTACCTACGAGCAGTACTTC TRBV2 TRBD1 NA TRBJ2-7
CASSQVTGTQYF TGTGCCAGCAGCCAAGTAACGGGGACCCAGTACTTC TRBV3-1/TRBV3-2 NA NA TRBJ2-5
CASSPLRANTGELFF TGTGCCAGCAGCCCCTTGAGGGCGAACACCGGGGAGCTGTTTTTT TRBV11-3 NA NA TRBJ2-2
CAWSQTGREQYF TGTGCCTGGAGTCAGACAGGGAGGGAGCAGTACTTC TRBV30 NA NA TRBJ2-7
CASSRGRGLNIQYF TGTGCCAGCAGCCGGGGCAGGGGCTTAAACATTCAGTACTTC TRBV5-6 NA NA TRBJ2-4
CASGREGEKLFF TGTGCCAGCGGTCGGGAGGGTGAAAAACTGTTTTTT TRBV2 NA NA TRBJ1-4
CASSRSVQETQYF TGTGCCAGTAGCCGTAGCGTCCAAGAGACCCAGTACTTC TRBV19 NA NA TRBJ2-5
CASKMGPTYEQYF TGTGCCAGCAAAATGGGCCCTACCTACGAGCAGTACTTC TRBV6-5 NA NA TRBJ2-7
CASSYPREALSTDTQYF TGCGCCAGCAGCTACCCGCGGGAGGCCCTTAGCACAGATACGCAGTATTTT TRBV5-1 TRBD2 NA TRBJ2-3